This T cell receptor (beta chain) was captured by sequencing in a study of T cells in Graves' hyperthyroidism and ophthalmopathy. Researchers amplified the TCR beta CDR3 regions from RNA transcripts. TCR CDR3 regions were first amplified by RT-PCR with HTBI primers. TCRdb re-called the multiplex PCR reads with MiXCR, one entry per CDR3 protein. This table holds about 290,000 distinct CDR3 sequences, about 14% found once. This clonotype showed up just a few times. A much larger clonotype is one base distant, so this may be a read error. This CDR3 region has 18 residues. Germline CDR1 MNHNS, CDR2 SASEGT.

The origin of this receptor is a woman aged 25 to 39 with Graves' hyperthyroidism that later progressed to Graves' ophthalmopathy. Sequences were obtained from blood. V usage is TRBV6-1 and J usage is TRBJ2-2; D might be TRBD2 (6 bases). This CDR3 is CASSPLPGGLANTGELSF. For the CDR3, the DNA is TGTGCCAGCAGTCCCCTCCCTGGCGGGCTAGCGAACACCGGGGAGCTGTCTTTT.